The rows below give T cell receptor beta chains drawn from one sample of a study of T cell changes during pregnancy in multiple sclerosis. Data came from immunoSEQ multiplex PCR; TCRdb stores just in-frame clones and leaves some out. The table shows about 73,000 clones, with roughly 92% occurring only once. The sample in question was peripheral blood, obtained in the second trimester of pregnancy. All receptors derive from a female donor in good health, enrolled as a control in a pregnancy study. Both conserved end residues are part of each CDR3. The order of the fields is clone size, J gene, V gene, D gene, CDR3 protein, CDR3 DNA. The D gene is left open where the match is weak. Size is omitted from some rows. Given values are once, few, many or a class for expanded clones.

clone_size: few; j_call: TRBJ1-3; v_call: TRBV4-1; d_call: -; cdr3_aa: CASSQLRGGNTIYF; cdr3_nt: TGCGCCAGCAGCCAACTCAGGGGTGGAAACACCATATATTTT
clone_size: -; j_call: TRBJ2-7; v_call: TRBV2; d_call: -; cdr3_aa: CASLTNRVSYEQYF; cdr3_nt: TGTGCCAGCTTAACAAACAGGGTATCCTACGAGCAGTACTTC
clone_size: -; j_call: TRBJ2-1; v_call: TRBV4-1; d_call: -; cdr3_aa: CASSQEGWLYNEQFF; cdr3_nt: TGCGCCAGCAGCCAAGAGGGCTGGCTCTACAATGAGCAGTTCTTC
clone_size: once; j_call: TRBJ2-1; v_call: TRBV7-9; d_call: -; cdr3_aa: CASSSRSDKGVAPNEQFF; cdr3_nt: TGTGCCAGCAGTTCAAGGAGTGACAAGGGGGTAGCGCCGAATGAGCAGTTCTTC
clone_size: few; j_call: TRBJ2-7; v_call: TRBV10-3; d_call: -; cdr3_aa: CAISDPTVLWYEQYF; cdr3_nt: TGTGCCATCAGTGACCCCACAGTTCTTTGGTACGAGCAGTACTTC
clone_size: once; j_call: TRBJ2-1; v_call: TRBV4-3; d_call: TRBD2; cdr3_aa: CASSLHLPRRAGDNEQFF; cdr3_nt: TGCGCCAGCAGCCTCCACCTGCCCCGACGAGCGGGGGACAATGAGCAGTTCTTC
clone_size: -; j_call: TRBJ1-5; v_call: TRBV18; d_call: -; cdr3_aa: CASSPHPPGASNQPQHF; cdr3_nt: TGTGCCAGCTCACCCCACCCCCCAGGGGCTAGCAATCAGCCCCAGCATTTT
clone_size: once; j_call: TRBJ2-2; v_call: TRBV11-2; d_call: -; cdr3_aa: CASSLRVTGELFF; cdr3_nt: TGTGCCAGCAGCTTAAGAGTAACCGGGGAGCTGTTTTTT
clone_size: few; j_call: TRBJ2-7; v_call: TRBV28; d_call: TRBD1; cdr3_aa: CASSFGRGRGEQYF; cdr3_nt: TGTGCCAGCAGTTTTGGCAGGGGGCGCGGTGAGCAGTACTTC
clone_size: -; j_call: TRBJ1-3; v_call: TRBV7-3; d_call: -; cdr3_aa: CASSLLGPGSGNTIYF; cdr3_nt: TGTGCCAGCAGCTTATTAGGCCCAGGCTCTGGAAACACCATATATTTT
clone_size: -; j_call: TRBJ2-7; v_call: TRBV7-9; d_call: -; cdr3_aa: CASSLLQDSYEQYF; cdr3_nt: TGTGCCAGCAGCTTATTACAGGACTCCTACGAGCAGTACTTC
clone_size: -; j_call: TRBJ1-1; v_call: TRBV4-2; d_call: -; cdr3_aa: CASSSGEYTEAFF; cdr3_nt: TGTGCCAGCTCCTCGGGGGAGTACACTGAAGCTTTCTTT
clone_size: -; j_call: TRBJ1-5; v_call: TRBV18; d_call: -; cdr3_aa: CASSLGAGAINQPQHF; cdr3_nt: TGTGCCAGCTCACTGGGGGCCGGGGCTATCAATCAGCCCCAGCATTTT
clone_size: -; j_call: TRBJ1-5; v_call: TRBV6-6; d_call: TRBD1; cdr3_aa: CASRTGSTIGPQHF; cdr3_nt: TGTGCCAGCAGGACAGGGTCAACGATAGGGCCCCAGCATTTT
clone_size: -; j_call: TRBJ1-2; v_call: TRBV29-1; d_call: TRBD1; cdr3_aa: CSVTSTGVVSYTF; cdr3_nt: TGCAGCGTTACCTCGACAGGGGTGGTAAGCTACACCTTC
clone_size: -; j_call: TRBJ1-4; v_call: TRBV30; d_call: -; cdr3_aa: CAWTPGTSEKLFF; cdr3_nt: TGTGCCTGGACCCCCGGGACATCTGAAAAACTGTTTTTT
clone_size: -; j_call: TRBJ1-4; v_call: TRBV7-2; d_call: -; cdr3_aa: CASRPGADEKLFF; cdr3_nt: TGTGCCAGCAGACCAGGGGCTGATGAAAAACTGTTTTTT
clone_size: -; j_call: TRBJ1-2; v_call: TRBV19; d_call: TRBD1; cdr3_aa: CASIARGLGYTF; cdr3_nt: TGTGCCAGTATAGCCAGGGGGCTTGGCTACACCTTC
clone_size: -; j_call: TRBJ2-2; v_call: TRBV19; d_call: -; cdr3_aa: CASSTAGYPTGELFF; cdr3_nt: TGTGCCAGTAGTACTGCAGGGTACCCAACCGGGGAGCTGTTTTTT
clone_size: -; j_call: TRBJ1-2; v_call: TRBV29-1; d_call: -; cdr3_aa: CSVEEAERGYTF; cdr3_nt: TGCAGCGTTGAGGAGGCGGAGCGTGGCTACACCTTC